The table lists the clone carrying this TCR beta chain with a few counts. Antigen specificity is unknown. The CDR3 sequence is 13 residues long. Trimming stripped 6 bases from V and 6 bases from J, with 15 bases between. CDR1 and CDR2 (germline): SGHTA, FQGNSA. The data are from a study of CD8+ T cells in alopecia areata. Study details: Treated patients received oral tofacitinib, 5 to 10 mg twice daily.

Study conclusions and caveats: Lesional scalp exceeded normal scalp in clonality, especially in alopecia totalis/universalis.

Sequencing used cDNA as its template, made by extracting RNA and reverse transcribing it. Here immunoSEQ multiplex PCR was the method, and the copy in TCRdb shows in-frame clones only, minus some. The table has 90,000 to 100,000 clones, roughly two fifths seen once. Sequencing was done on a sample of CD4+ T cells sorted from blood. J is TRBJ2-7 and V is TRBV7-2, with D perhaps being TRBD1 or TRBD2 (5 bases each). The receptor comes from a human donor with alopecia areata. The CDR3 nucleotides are TGTGCCAGCAGTCCGGAATCGAGGGGCGAGCAGTACTTC. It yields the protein CASSPESRGEQYF.